These 2 T cell receptor beta chains came from one sample sequenced in a study of T cell repertoires in cytomegalovirus infection (dated by TCRdb to between 2018 and 2021). TCRdb lists the instrument as Illumina HiSeq 1500. Using fastp at Q25 and MiXCR, TCRdb reprocessed the public reads and kept productive beta chains. All rows with the same CDR3 protein become a single entry with the most common DNA and genes. This sample gives over 150,000 distinct CDR3 sequences in total; roughly 19% of them show up just once. Approximately 2.9% of the sample lies in the top ten. Material: PBMCs. All receptors derive from a human donor in good health (CMV status not recorded). Some clones in this sample may be carry-over from other donors' samples.

The V and J genes are TRBV7-9 and TRBJ2-1; 11 positions agree with TRBD2. V shed 4 bases and J 0 bases; nucleotides not matched to a gene: 17. Per the germline V gene, CDR1 is SEHNR and CDR2 is FQNEAQ (reference sequence). The CDR3 covers 21 residues. DNA for the CDR3: TGTGCCAGCAGCTCGACCGGGACTAGCGGCCCGATCCCGACCTCCTACAATGAGCAGTTCTTC. It translates to CASSSTGTSGPIPTSYNEQFF.

In its sample, this clonotype was seen a few times. The rearrangement links TRBV6-6 to TRBJ2-1; D not certain. The CDR3 sequence is 12 residues long. Trimming left V 7 bases short and J 8 bases short, with 12 bases between. Germline V lookup: CDR1 MNHNY, CDR2 SVGAGI (reference sequence). Written as DNA, the CDR3 is TGTGCCAGCACCCTCCCGGGCGATGAGCAGTTCTTC. Residues: CASTLPGDEQFF.